Here is one T cell receptor (beta chain) with its context. Measured with immunoSEQ multiplex PCR; TCRdb has only the in-frame clones, and not every one. The table lists more than 120,000 clones, more than 85% of them singletons, with roughly 3.2% in the top ten. Germline V gives CDR1 SGHAT, CDR2 FQDESV (reference sequence). The length of the CDR3 is 16 residues. The germline V and J ends were trimmed by 4 bases and 4 bases, with 19 bases remaining between them. This specimen comes from a study of control samples from healthy donors and cancer patients. V and J are TRBV11-1 and TRBJ1-2; D is possibly TRBD1 (6 bases). This TCR was recovered from a man aged 25-40 years in good health. Sequenced material: blood. The CDR3 spells CASSSIHQGLLYGYTF. The CDR3 DNA reads TGTGCCAGCAGCTCCATCCATCAGGGGCTTCTCTATGGCTACACCTTC.